This note documents a single T cell receptor (beta chain) sequence. Its specificity is not known. The data were obtained in a study of blood T cells in healthy people across ages. Losses at the gene ends were 4 bases for V and 1 base for J; bases not matched to a gene: 20. The CDR3 loop spans 23 amino acids. Germline CDR1 is SGHAT and CDR2 is FQNNGV. General study findings and limits: Both higher diversity and more naive CD4+ cells marked long-lived donors when set against aged donors. Across the age range, TCR beta diversity per million T cells fell in a roughly linear way.

Sample-barcoded 5' priming and a J-beta primer mix drove a second PCR of roughly 7 to 11 cycles. Unique molecular identifiers of 12 random nucleotides labeled each cDNA. TCRdb processed the 5' RACE reads anew with MiXCR; each CDR3 protein has one entry. The repertoire holds about 580,000 distinct CDR3 sequences, with 40% to 55% as singletons. The chain combines TRBV11-2 with TRBJ2-1; 15 positions agree with TRBD2. Sequenced sample: blood. This TCR was sampled from a man older than 75 in good health. CDR3 amino acids: CASSSPAAGRTSGRATSYNEQFF. The CDR3 nucleotides are TGTGCCAGCAGCTCCCCCGCGGCCGGCAGGACTAGCGGGAGGGCCACGTCCTACAATGAGCAGTTCTTC.